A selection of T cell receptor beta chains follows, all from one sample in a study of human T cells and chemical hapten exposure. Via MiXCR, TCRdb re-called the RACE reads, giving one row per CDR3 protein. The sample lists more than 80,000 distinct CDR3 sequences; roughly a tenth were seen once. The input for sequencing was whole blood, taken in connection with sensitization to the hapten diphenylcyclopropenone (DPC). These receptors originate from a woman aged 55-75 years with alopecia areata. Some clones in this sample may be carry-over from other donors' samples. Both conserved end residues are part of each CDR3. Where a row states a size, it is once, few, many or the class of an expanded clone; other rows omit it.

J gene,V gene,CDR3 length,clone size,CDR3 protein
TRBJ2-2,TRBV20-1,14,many,CSARGDRSTGELFF
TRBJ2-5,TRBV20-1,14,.,CSAPIAGTLGTQYF
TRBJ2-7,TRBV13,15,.,CASSLGGLAGGTQYF
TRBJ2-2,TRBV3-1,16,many,CASSQVGLAGTGELFF
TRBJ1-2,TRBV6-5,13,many,CASSYYPTGGYTF
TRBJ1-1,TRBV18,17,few,CASSPTRTGPWDTEAFF
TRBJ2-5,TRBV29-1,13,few,CSVRQILQETQYF
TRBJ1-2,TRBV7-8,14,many,CASSLVDYNYGYTF
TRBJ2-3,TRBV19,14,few,CASSSRGVLDTQYF
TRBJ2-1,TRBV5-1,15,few,CASSLQGIPYNEQFF
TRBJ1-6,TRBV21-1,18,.,CARNHQSSDRVSNSPLHF
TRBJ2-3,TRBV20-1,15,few,CSASGLAGGTDTQYF
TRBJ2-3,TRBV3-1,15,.,CASSHGGHHTDTQYF
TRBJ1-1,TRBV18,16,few,CASSPNTGTGNTEAFF
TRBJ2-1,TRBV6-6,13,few,CASSYVEDNEQFF
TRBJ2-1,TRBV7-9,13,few,CASVQGSYNEQFF
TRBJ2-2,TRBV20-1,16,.,CSARAASGGNTGELFF
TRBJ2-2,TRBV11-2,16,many,CASSSWAGVNTGELFF
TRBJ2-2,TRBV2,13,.,CASREQGGGELFF
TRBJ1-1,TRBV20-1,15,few,CSARGVTGVNTEAFF
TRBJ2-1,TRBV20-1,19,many,CSAPRLAGAIISSYNEQFF
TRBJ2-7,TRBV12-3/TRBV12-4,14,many,CASTLAASSYEQYF
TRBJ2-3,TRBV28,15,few,CASSPGTAGGDTQYF
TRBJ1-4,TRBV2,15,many,CASSIPGTGDEKLFF
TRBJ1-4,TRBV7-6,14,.,CASTSGQGGEKLFF
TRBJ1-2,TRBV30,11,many,CAWSVGVGYTF
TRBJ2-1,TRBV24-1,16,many,CATSDFQSGTINEQFF
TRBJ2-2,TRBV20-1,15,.,CSAETGQGAAGELFF
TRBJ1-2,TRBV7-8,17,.,CASTGGTGALRFYGYTF
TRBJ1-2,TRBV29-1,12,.,CSAEGPHSGYTF
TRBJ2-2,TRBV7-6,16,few,CASSRGQSIGTGELFF
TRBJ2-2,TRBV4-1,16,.,CASSQDVVAGAVELFF
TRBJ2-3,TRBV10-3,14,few,CATGTSGGPDTQYF
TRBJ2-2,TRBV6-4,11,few,CASQGAGELFF
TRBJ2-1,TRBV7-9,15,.,CASSLAGPSYNEQFF
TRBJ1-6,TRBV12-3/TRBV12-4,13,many,CASSLAGTRPLHF
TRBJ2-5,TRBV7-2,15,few,CASSFQRGGEETQYF
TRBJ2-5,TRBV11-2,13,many,CASGDRGRETQYF
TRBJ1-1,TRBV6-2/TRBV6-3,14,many,CASSYGTGQTEVFF
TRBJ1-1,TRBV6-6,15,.,CASIYLQGLNTEAFF
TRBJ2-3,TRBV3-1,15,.,CASSKVSGGTDTQYF
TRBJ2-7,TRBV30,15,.,CAWRLAGTSSKGQYF